The present entry profiles one TCR beta chain with its context. Its antigen has not been determined. No clone much larger than this one lies a single base away; base qualities are absent. The cohort comprised 25 to 30 patients with locally advanced or metastatic urothelial carcinoma treated at Memorial Sloan Kettering on a trial protocol. Peripheral blood mononuclear cells were collected pretreatment and during treatment, with between 1 and 8 total time points obtained per patient. The Qiagen DNeasy Blood extraction kit was used to purify genomic DNA from total PBMCs and tumor samples. PBMCs were collected pretreatment and during treatment, and were isolated and stored as previously described. Sequences SGHNT (CDR1) and YYREEE (CDR2) are obtained from the germline V gene (reference sequence). V and J lose 1 base and 3 bases, and a span of 8 bases separates them. Inclusive of the bounding cysteine and phenylalanine, the CDR3 is 13 residues long. Of the read, only the CDR3 DNA is kept; its 39 bases are in frame from base 1.

To estimate absolute template abundance from read counts, synthetic TCR analog templates were spiked into each PCR. Using the immunoSEQ assay, TCRbeta CDR3 regions were amplified from genomic DNA with bias-controlled V and J gene primers. Rearranged TCRbeta segments were sequenced at approximately 20X coverage. Per the source publication's procedure: Clustering was used to correct sequencing errors, and CDR3s were annotated against IMGT so that V, D and J genes could be assigned. Only productive TCRbeta rearrangements were used in downstream analyses, excluding out-of-frame or stop-codon sequences. To compute clonality, Shannon entropy was normalized by the log of the number of unique productive sequences and then subtracted from one. Fisher's exact test with Benjamini-Hochberg correction, using a cutoff of adjusted p below 0.01, was how clones that differed between time points or between blood and tumor were identified. In its TCRdb copy, this immuneACCESS table keeps in-frame sequences only and misses some clones. Where compared with another copy, unresolved V genes explain less than half of these, and the others have no known cause. D and trimming were read from the DNA, whereas the V and J calls and clone size are those reported in that table. The sample records 25,000 to 30,000 clones, more than 75% of which are singletons. Approximately 1.8% of the sample rests with the top ten.

The data stem from a study of PD-L1 blockade in urothelial cancer (dated by TCRdb to the late 2010s). Study-level background: Therapy was started at some point between 2013 and 2015 for all patients, and atezolizumab 1,200 mg was administered intravenously every 3 weeks. About 85% of the roughly 29 patients were males with bladder-origin urothelial cancer, and 18 of 29 reported a prior smoking history. An ECOG performance status of 0 or 1 was recorded for the patients, and 0 to 3 prior chemotherapy regimens had been received by the patients. Blood samples were analyzed 3 weeks after the start of treatment (second dose) and 6 weeks after the start of treatment. Blood samples gave median yields of around 140,000 T cells and 82,636 unique TCRs, along with a median clonality of around 0.075. The study, an exploratory multi-omic analysis, examined somatic, immune and clinical correlates of response to PD-L1 blockade with atezolizumab in urothelial cancer. Pretreatment tumor samples, along with matched peripheral blood collected serially before and after atezolizumab treatment, underwent TCR sequencing. Durable clinical benefit meant progression-free survival longer than 6 months, and TCR features were also tested against progression-free and overall survival. Whole exome sequencing and RNA sequencing of pretreatment tumors were performed alongside TCR sequencing in the same patients. Under 10 patients reached durable clinical benefit, while some 21 patients did not. Twenty-nine patients had pretreatment blood TCR-seq, approximately 24 had at least one posttreatment blood collection, and approximately 24 had tumor TCR-seq.

The study at large found these results: Patients with durable benefit showed greater expansion of tumor-associated TCR clones in peripheral blood 3 weeks after starting treatment (n ≈ 21, p = 0.022). A pretreatment peripheral blood TCR clonality below the median was linked to improved progression-free and overall survival. Because of the small sample size (n of about 29) and the many exploratory analyses performed, the results are intended to be regarded as hypothesis-generating.

This chain is built from TRBV5-4 and TRBJ2-7, with the D gene not clear enough to name. This receptor was obtained from a man between 45 and 60 years old with urothelial cancer. Sample: PBMCs, taken around atezolizumab (anti-PD-L1) treatment. The DNA sequence is as follows: TGTGCCAGCAGCTTGACAGTAGACTACGAGCAGTACTTC. Its protein product is CASSLTVDYEQYF. Here the CDR3 is joined to the reference TRBV5-4 and TRBJ2-7 genes, and the full variable domain is: ETGVTQSPTHLIKTRGQQVTLRCSSQSGHNTVSWYQQALGQGPQFIFQYYREEENGRGNFPPRFSGLQFPNYSSELNVNALELDDSALYLCASSLTVDYEQYFGPGTRLTVT.